This T cell receptor beta chain was sequenced in a study of T cell repertoires in cytomegalovirus infection. Study summary: Carrying CMV and the relevant HLA type showed in public TCR beta signatures. Study findings and constraints: Predominance within the ex vivo response was attributable to HLA-C-restricted CMV-specific TCR beta clonotypes.

TCRdb reanalysed the reads using MiXCR and keeps one entry per CDR3 protein. The table lists more than 250,000 distinct CDR3 sequences, 20% to 30% of them singletons. Germline V gene data show CDR1 as SGHVS and CDR2 as FNYEAQ. The CDR3 is made up of 16 amino acids. Deletions cut 2 bases from V and 0 bases from J, with 11 bases between. Regarding this clonotype: Its specificity is unknown.

This TCR was sampled from a human donor in good health (CMV status not recorded). Some clones in this sample may be carry-over from other donors' samples. The J gene is TRBJ2-1, the V gene TRBV7-6; D is unresolved. Sample: cultured PBMCs, taken from culture after CMV antigen stimulation. The CDR3 DNA is TGTGCCAGCAGCTTAATTCCGACCAGCTCCTACAATGAGCAGTTCTTC. It specifies CASSLIPTSSYNEQFF.